These 31 T cell receptor beta chains originate from one sample sequenced in a study of neurological immune-mediated disorders. MiXCR was run by TCRdb on the 5' RACE reads, yielding one entry per CDR3 protein. Altogether under 45,000 distinct CDR3 sequences are present, under 25% being singletons, with the ten largest covering roughly 4%. Time point given: technical triplicate 3. Sequenced: PBMCs. The receptors stem from a man aged 60-69 years with HTLV-1-associated myelopathy (HAM/TSP).

This clonotype has more than one count but fewer than ten. This chain links TRBV18 with TRBJ1-1; perhaps TRBD1 as D (6 bases). V lost 2 bases to trimming and J lost 1 base, with 14 bases between them. CDR1 is KGHSH and CDR2 is LQKENI in the germline V gene. The CDR3 has 16 residues. CDR3 in amino acids: CASSPMGGARNTEAFF. The CDR3 coding sequence is TGTGCCAGCTCACCAATGGGGGGGGCGCGGAACACTGAAGCTTTCTTT.

This clonotype was seen at least ten times. The rearrangement links TRBV14 to TRBJ2-2; 10 bases align to TRBD2. Unmatched junction bases numbered 8, after V lost 2 bases and J lost 2 bases. Per germline, CDR1 SGHDN and CDR2 FVKESK. CDR3 length equals 18 residues. CDR3 region: CASSQLASGSPNTGELFF. The CDR3 region has the DNA TGTGCCAGCAGCCAACTGGCTAGCGGGAGTCCTAACACCGGGGAGCTGTTTTTT. The whole variable domain, remainder taken from reference TRBV14 and TRBJ2-2, is EAGVTQFPSHSVIEKGQTVTLRCDPISGHDNLYWYRRVMGKEIKFLLHFVKESKQDESGMPNNRFLAERTGGTYSTLKVQPAELEDSGVYFCASSQLASGSPNTGELFFGEGSRLTVL.

The V and J genes are TRBV20-1 and TRBJ2-1, with TRBD2 matching 8 bases. CDR1 is DFQATT and CDR2 is SNEGSKA in the germline V gene (reference sequence). This CDR3 region has 15 residues. Unmatched junction bases numbered 11, after V lost 3 bases and J lost 7 bases. The CDR3 DNA follows: TGCAGTGCTAGCTCCGGGACTAGTTTGGGAAATGAGCAGTTCTTC. Translating gives CSASSGTSLGNEQFF.

This clonotype has a handful of counts. The rearrangement joins TRBV27 to TRBJ1-6, with TRBD1 matching 10 bases. Germline V CDR1 and CDR2: MNHEY, SMNVEV (reference sequence). The CDR3 is made up of 16 amino acids. With 5 bases clipped from V and 8 bases from J, the junction kept 9 bases outside the gene matches. CDR3 nucleotides: TGTGCCAGCAGTCCCGAGACAGGGGGCGCGTATTCACCCCTCCACTTT. It yields the protein CASSPETGGAYSPLHF.

Judged by abundance, this clonotype is medium-sized. The chain carries TRBV7-2 and TRBJ2-1; D gene ambiguous. The V gene lost 3 bases and the J gene lost 10 bases, with 13 bases spanning the gap. In germline, CDR1 is SGHTA, CDR2 FQGNSA. CDR3 size: 13 residues. The CDR3 is CASSFTPAHEQFF. Here the CDR3 DNA reads TGTGCCAGCAGCTTTACCCCCGCCCACGAGCAGTTCTTC.

This clonotype was observed many times. The V call is TRBV5-1, the J call TRBJ1-2; 7 positions agree with TRBD1. The junction had 5 bases not matched to a gene; V was cut back by 0 bases and J by 6 bases. CDR3 length equals 14 residues. Germline lookup yields CDR1 SGHRS and CDR2 YFSETQ. This CDR3 reads CASSLAQGVDGYTF. The CDR3 nucleotides are TGCGCCAGCAGCTTGGCCCAGGGGGTCGATGGCTACACCTTC.

With respect to this clonotype: This sequence may be a read error, since a much larger clone differs from it by one base. CDR3 coding DNA: TGTGCCAGCAGGGCCGGGGCCAGCTCCTACGAGCAGTACTTC. Its translation: CASRAGASSYEQYF. V usage is TRBV12-3 or TRBV12-4 and J usage is TRBJ2-7, with D perhaps TRBD1 or TRBD2 (5 bases each). CDR3 size: 14 residues. Between the trimmed V and J ends, which lost 6 bases and 0 bases, there was a span of 12 bases.

This clonotype was counted ten times or more. The chain has TRBV7-2 and TRBJ2-7; D not resolved. The V gene's germline CDR1 is SGHTA and CDR2 FQGNSA. The CDR3 extends over 14 amino acids. Trimming pared 4 bases from V and 4 bases from J, leaving 14 bases between. The CDR3 sequence is CASSSRSTLYEQYF. The CDR3 DNA follows: TGTGCCAGCAGCTCCCGCTCGACTCTGTACGAGCAGTACTTC.

This clonotype came up a few times. The CDR3 DNA sequence: TGTGCCAGCCTCCCCCACGGCACCGGGGAGCTGTTTTTT. The encoded protein is CASLPHGTGELFF. The chain combines TRBV6-5 with TRBJ2-2, with unresolved D. CDR3 length: 13 amino acids. Germline CDR1 and CDR2: MNHEY and SVGAGI. Deletions cut 8 bases from V and 4 bases from J, with 11 bases between.

This clonotype has a count of ten or more. The chain employs TRBV5-1 and TRBJ2-2, with 13 bases aligning to TRBD2. The CDR3 runs 17 residues. V dropped 4 bases and J dropped 4; count of bases not matched to a gene: 7. Germline V CDR1 and CDR2: SGHRS, YFSETQ. Here the CDR3 DNA reads TGCGCCAGCAGCCCGCGGACTAGCGGGAGCAGCACCGGGGAGCTGTTTTTT. Its translation: CASSPRTSGSSTGELFF.

In its sample, this clonotype was seen many times. The V gene is TRBV20-1, the J gene TRBJ2-3; TRBD1 agrees at 7 bases. Trimming took 6 bases from V and 3 from J; bases not matched to a gene: 12. The CDR3 length is 15 residues. The V gene's germline CDR1 is DFQATT and CDR2 SNEGSKA (reference sequence). CDR3 sequence reads: CSARRQGSGTDTQYF. Here the CDR3 DNA reads TGCAGTGCCAGGAGACAGGGAAGTGGGACAGATACGCAGTATTTT.

This clonotype came up many times. The chain combines TRBV6-1 with TRBJ1-2, with 7 bases aligning to TRBD1. The CDR3 is 15 amino acids. Germline loops: CDR1 MNHNS, CDR2 SASEGT. V lost 3 bases to trimming and J lost 4 bases; unmatched junction nucleotides: 8. In DNA form, the CDR3 reads TGTGCCAGCAGTGAGACAACAGGGGAGTTCTATGGCTACACCTTC. Amino acid sequence: CASSETTGEFYGYTF.

Written as DNA, the CDR3 is TGTGCCATCACCTCGGGGGCGACTGGGGCCAACGTCCTGACTTTC. Translating gives CAITSGATGANVLTF. V and J are TRBV10-3 and TRBJ2-6; perhaps D is TRBD1 or TRBD2 (6 bases each). CDR3 length: 15 amino acids. Germline V gives CDR1 ENHRY, CDR2 SYGVKD. Trimming shortened V by 7 bases and J by 2 bases, and 12 bases separated the two germline ends.

Remarks on this clonotype: Mismatch with germline at one junction end may stem from a read error. The chain uses TRBV4-2 and TRBJ2-3; D is unclear. Germline assignment: CDR1 LGHNA and CDR2 YNFKEQ. This CDR3 comprises 18 residues. The CDR3 sequence is CVSSQDRSSVSRTHTQYF. The CDR3 DNA follows: TGTGTCAGCAGCCAAGACCGATCCAGCGTCAGCCGCACACATACGCAGTATTTT.

This clonotype was recorded at least ten times. The rearrangement joins TRBV5-1 to TRBJ2-7, with 14 bases fitting TRBD2. Germline lookup yields CDR1 SGHRS and CDR2 YFSETQ. This CDR3 spans 21 amino acids. J lost 7 bases, V lost 0 bases, and 21 bases had no gene match. The CDR3 protein is CASSLDIPGLAGVESEGEQYF. CDR3 DNA: TGCGCCAGCAGCTTGGACATACCGGGACTAGCGGGAGTAGAGTCTGAGGGGGAGCAGTACTTC. Based on the CDR3 plus reference TRBV5-1 and TRBJ2-7, the full variable domain is KAGVTQTPRYLIKTRGQQVTLSCSPISGHRSVSWYQQTPGQGLQFLFEYFSETQRNKGNFPGRFSGRQFSNSRSEMNVSTLELGDSALYLCASSLDIPGLAGVESEGEQYFGPGTRLTVT.

The chain's CDR3 is CASSPQRRQETDTQYF. The CDR3 DNA reads TGTGCCAGCAGCCCGCAGCGACGGCAGGAGACAGATACGCAGTATTTT. The genes are TRBV7-2 and TRBJ2-3; D unresolved. The CDR3 sequence is 16 residues long. V was shortened by 5 bases and J by 3 bases, with 18 bases between the two germline ends. CDR1 and CDR2 (germline): SGHTA, FQGNSA.

This clonotype is medium-sized. This sequence joins TRBV20-1 and TRBJ2-3; TRBD1 matches at 9 bases. The CDR3 contains 13 residues. Germline V lookup: CDR1 DFQATT, CDR2 SNEGSKA (reference sequence). J was trimmed by 4 bases and V by 8 bases; bases with no gene match: 7. The CDR3 loop reads CSFPGQGADTQYF. For the CDR3, the DNA is TGCAGTTTCCCGGGACAGGGCGCAGATACGCAGTATTTT.

The sample holds many counts of this clonotype. V gene TRBV20-1 combines with J gene TRBJ2-3; 11 bases line up with TRBD1. Germline assignment: CDR1 DFQATT and CDR2 SNEGSKA (reference sequence). J was trimmed by 6 bases and V by 3 bases; bases with no gene match: 8. The CDR3 consists of 15 residues. CDR3 amino acids: CSASDGQGAFDTQYF. CDR3 nucleotide sequence: TGCAGTGCTAGCGACGGACAGGGGGCGTTTGATACGCAGTATTTT.

About this clonotype itself: This may stem from a read error, because a much larger clone lies one nucleotide away. This chain joins TRBV6-1 and TRBJ1-5; the D is unclear. From germline, CDR1 is MNHNS and CDR2 SASEGT. The V end was cut by 8 bases, the J end by 9 bases, with 11 bases between. CDR3 size: 11 residues. CDR3 protein: CASRINGPQHF. In DNA, the CDR3 is TGTGCCAGCCGTATTAATGGGCCCCAGCATTTT.

This clonotype was recorded at least ten times. The chain joins TRBV12-3 or TRBV12-4 to TRBJ1-2, with D perhaps matching TRBD1 (6 bases). The ends were cut back, 0 bases at V and 6 bases at J, with 14 bases in the middle. This CDR3 is built from 15 residues. Here the CDR3 DNA reads TGTGCCAGCAGTTTAGCTGGATGGGGGGCGAATGGCTACACCTTC. Translating gives CASSLAGWGANGYTF.

This clonotype was counted ten times or more. The chain couples TRBV2 to TRBJ1-2; D possibly corresponds to TRBD1 (5 bases). V was shortened by 7 bases and J by 4 bases, with 7 bases between the two germline ends. The germline V gene encodes CDR1 SNHLY and CDR2 FYNNEI. The CDR3 is 11 residues long. Here the CDR3 DNA reads TGTGCCAGCACGGGGGGCTATGGCTACACCTTC. Translating gives CASTGGYGYTF.

The sample holds many counts of this clonotype. The chain combines TRBV20-1 with TRBJ2-3; TRBD2 might be the D (7 bases). Germline-derived CDR1 and CDR2 are DFQATT and SNEGSKA (reference sequence). The V end lost 3 bases, the J end lost 7 bases, and 20 bases lay between the germline ends. CDR3 size: 15 residues. In DNA form, the CDR3 reads TGCAGTGCTAGTGGATCCAGCGGGGACACCAATACGCAGTATTTT. As protein: CSASGSSGDTNTQYF.

This clonotype was observed at least ten times. This rearrangement joins TRBV29-1 to TRBJ1-2; the D gene is possibly TRBD1 (5 bases). Germline CDR1 reads SQVTM; CDR2 reads ANQGSEA. The CDR3 has 12 residues. Deletions cut 7 bases from V and 8 bases from J, with 17 bases between. DNA of the CDR3: TGCAGCGCCGGGACCGTCCTAACAGGCTACACCTTC. It specifies CSAGTVLTGYTF.

The table lists this clonotype with a few counts. A much more abundant neighbour one base away suggests this may be a read error. This chain's CDR3 is CSARDLEGVCTQYF. The CDR3, as DNA: TGCAGTGCTAGGGACCTCGAGGGTGTGTGTACGCAGTATTTT. The V and J genes are TRBV20-1 and TRBJ2-3, with a possible D match to TRBD2 (5 bases). Per the germline V gene, CDR1 is DFQATT and CDR2 is SNEGSKA (reference sequence). The CDR3 length is 14 residues. Trimming took 3 bases from V and 8 from J, leaving 18 bases between them.

This clonotype was picked up many times. J is TRBJ1-5 and V is TRBV2; D is undetermined. V lost 3 bases and J 0 bases, leaving 9 bases between the germline ends. The CDR3 runs 15 residues. CDR1 and CDR2 (germline): SNHLY, FYNNEI. CDR3 residues: CASSENSYSNQPQHF. Written as DNA, the CDR3 is TGTGCCAGCAGTGAGAACAGTTATAGCAATCAGCCCCAGCATTTT.

This chain connects TRBV12-3 or TRBV12-4 to TRBJ1-2; D remains unclear. With 1 base removed from V and 2 bases from J, the gap between germline ends came to 17 bases. The CDR3 contains 17 residues. The CDR3 coding sequence is TGTGCCAGCAGTTTAGGAAAGAGAGTCGACACCAACTATGGCTACACCTTC. Protein: CASSLGKRVDTNYGYTF.

This clonotype was counted ten times or more. The junction departs from the called germline gene at one end, perhaps through a read error. The chain links TRBV5-1 to TRBJ2-1; 9 bases are a match to TRBD1. Germline V lookup: CDR1 SGHRS, CDR2 YFSETQ. The CDR3 contains 14 residues. CDR3 sequence: CASSLTGGVWGLNF. CDR3 nucleotides: TGCGCCAGCAGCTTGACAGGGGGCGTCTGGGGGCTAAACTTC.

This clonotype was observed many times. The chain recombines TRBV4-2 with TRBJ1-1, with D maybe TRBD1 (6 bases). The CDR3 spans 14 residues. V gave up 4 bases and J gave up 1 base, with 10 bases separating them. CDR1 and CDR2 (germline): LGHNA, YNFKEQ. The CDR3 nucleotides are TGTGCCAGCAGCCCGGACAGTGGGAACACTGAAGCTTTCTTT. It encodes CASSPDSGNTEAFF.

The chain employs TRBV13 and TRBJ1-1; 11 bases fit TRBD1. With 5 bases clipped from V and 5 bases from J, the junction kept 16 bases outside the gene matches. The germline CDR1 and CDR2 sequences are PRHDT and FYEKMQ (reference sequence). The CDR3 length is 18 residues. In DNA, the CDR3 is TGTGCCAGCAGCCCCCGATATCGGGACAGGGGGGGAAGGACTGAAGCTTTCTTT. Translation: CASSPRYRDRGGRTEAFF.

This clonotype was found many times. The rearrangement uses TRBV5-1 and TRBJ2-7; 15 positions match TRBD2. CDR3 length: 16 amino acids. Germline trimming cut 0 bases from V and 7 bases from J; bases unmatched to any gene: 5. CDR1 and CDR2 from the germline V gene are SGHRS and YFSETQ. CDR3 coding DNA: TGCGCCAGCAGCTTGGGGGGACTAGCGGGAGGCCGGGAGCAGTACTTC. It is translated as CASSLGGLAGGREQYF.

This clonotype was seen repeatedly, ten times or more. The rearrangement links TRBV30 to TRBJ2-4; D not resolved. This CDR3 is 12 amino acids long. CDR1 GTSNPN and CDR2 SVGIG come from the germline V gene (reference sequence). V lost 0 bases, J lost 8 bases, and 8 bases lay in between. The CDR3 DNA follows: TGTGCCTGGAGTGTACTTGGGGACATTCAGTACTTC. It is translated as CAWSVLGDIQYF.